These 23 T cell receptor beta chains share one sample of origin, sequenced in a study of blood T cell repertoires in COVID-19. Here immunoSEQ multiplex PCR was the method, and the copy in TCRdb shows in-frame clones only, minus some. In the table there are around 47,000 clones, 88% of which are singletons. Source material: peripheral blood. These TCRs come from a man aged 45 to 65 with active COVID-19.

In DNA form, the CDR3 reads TGTGCCAGCAGAACTGACTCCGGGACTACTGGCGAGCAGTACTTC. Translation gives CASRTDSGTTGEQYF. The rearrangement uses TRBV6-5 and TRBJ2-7; 7 bases align to TRBD2. Per germline, CDR1 MNHEY and CDR2 SVGAGI. The CDR3 contains 15 residues. The V and J ends lost 6 bases and 6 bases, in that order; junction bases with no gene match: 14.

The V call is TRBV11-3, the J call TRBJ2-5, with 14 positions matching TRBD2. J gave up 4 bases and V 2 bases, and 3 bases lay outside the gene matches. Germline V CDR1 and CDR2: SGHNT, YENEEA. This CDR3 contains 16 residues. This CDR3 reads CASSLRGTSGRETQYF. The CDR3 nucleotides read TGTGCCAGCAGCTTAAGAGGGACTAGCGGGAGAGAGACCCAGTACTTC.

The chain uses TRBV4-3 and TRBJ2-2; weak D call: TRBD2 (5 bases). Trimming cost V 0 bases and J 2 bases, with 13 bases left between them. The CDR3 covers 17 residues. Looked up from germline, CDR1 is LGHNA and CDR2 is YSLEER. In DNA, the CDR3 is TGCGCCAGCAGCCAAGATTTGACCGGGATAAACACCGGGGAGCTGTTTTTT. It encodes CASSQDLTGINTGELFF.

The chain is built from TRBV7-9 and TRBJ2-3, with 7 bases that match TRBD1. Germline values: CDR1 SEHNR, CDR2 FQNEAQ (reference sequence). V lost 1 base and J lost 2; bases outside the gene matches: 3. CDR3 length: 15 amino acids. CDR3 sequence reads: CASSLEGAHTDTQYF. The CDR3 nucleotides are TGTGCCAGCAGCTTAGAGGGGGCCCACACAGATACGCAGTATTTT. The full variable domain, rest sourced from reference TRBV7-9 and TRBJ2-3, is DTGVSQNPRHKITKRGQNVTFRCDPISEHNRLYWYRQTLGQGPEFLTYFQNEAQLEKSRLLSDRFSAERPKGSFSTLEIQRTEQGDSAMYLCASSLEGAHTDTQYFGPGTRLTVL.

This chain links TRBV3-1 (or the pseudogene TRBV3-2) with TRBJ1-2; no definite D call. In germline, CDR1 is LGHDT, CDR2 YNNKEL (reference sequence). Trimming left V 3 bases short and J 1 base short, with 12 bases between. This CDR3 has 15 amino acids. This chain's CDR3 is CASSHQRPDNYGYTF. CDR3 nucleotides: TGTGCCAGCAGCCACCAGAGGCCCGATAACTATGGCTACACCTTC.

The chain links TRBV27 to TRBJ2-1, with TRBD1 as a possible D gene (5 bases). This CDR3 contains 15 residues. Trimming shortened V by 3 bases and J by 3 bases, and 12 bases separated the two germline ends. Germline V gene data show CDR1 as MNHEY and CDR2 as SMNVEV (reference sequence). The CDR3 bases are TGTGCCAGCAGTTTCCGACAGACCCTCTACAATGAGCAGTTCTTC. Translation gives CASSFRQTLYNEQFF.

This clone was observed once. This sequence joins TRBV7-2 and TRBJ2-1; TRBD2 agrees at 13 bases. The CDR3 length is 17 residues. J was trimmed by 8 bases and V by 5 bases; bases with no gene match: 12. Per the germline V gene, CDR1 is SGHTA and CDR2 is FQGNSA. The CDR3 protein is CASSGRMTSGRWYEQFF. CDR3 coding DNA: TGTGCCAGCAGCGGGAGGATGACTAGCGGGAGGTGGTATGAGCAGTTCTTC.

The J gene is TRBJ1-2, the V gene TRBV19; 8 bases align to TRBD1. In germline, CDR1 is LNHDA, CDR2 SQIVND (reference sequence). This CDR3 is 12 amino acids long. The V segment lost 8 bases and the J segment 4 bases; nucleotides outside the gene matches: 3. The CDR3 is CASETGGYGYTF. The CDR3 nucleotides read TGTGCCAGTGAAACAGGGGGCTATGGCTACACCTTC.

This clone is a singleton in its sample. This chain joins TRBV3-1 (or the pseudogene TRBV3-2) and TRBJ2-5; maybe TRBD2 (6 bases). CDR1 is LGHDT, CDR2 YNNKEL, per germline (reference sequence). The germline V and J ends were trimmed by 0 bases and 4 bases, with 9 bases remaining between them. This CDR3 is 14 amino acids long. Here the CDR3 reads CASSQDPRGETQYF. The DNA for the CDR3 is TGTGCCAGCAGCCAAGATCCGCGGGGAGAGACCCAGTACTTC.

This clone has just one count. The rearrangement joins TRBV10-3 to TRBJ2-2, with a possible D match to TRBD1 (6 bases). The length of the CDR3 is 13 residues. The ends were cut back, 6 bases at V and 3 bases at J, with 8 bases in the middle. Germline values: CDR1 ENHRY, CDR2 SYGVKD. CDR3 DNA: TGTGCCATCAGGGGGACACACACCGGGGAGCTGTTTTTT. Its translation is CAIRGTHTGELFF.

CDR3 region: CASSLSVSSDTEAFF. CDR3 sequence (DNA): TGCGCCAGCAGCTTGTCGGTGTCCTCGGACACTGAAGCTTTCTTT. The chain carries TRBV5-1 and TRBJ1-1; D ambiguous. There are 15 residues in the CDR3. V was cut by 1 base and J by 3 bases, with 13 bases left in between. The germline CDR1 and CDR2 sequences are SGHRS and YFSETQ.

V is TRBV5-1 and J is TRBJ1-6; a weak D match, TRBD1 (6 bases). The CDR3 sequence is 15 residues long. V was trimmed by 0 bases and J by 6 bases, leaving 10 bases between them. The V gene's germline CDR1 is SGHRS and CDR2 YFSETQ. The CDR3 DNA is TGCGCCAGCAGCTTGGGGACAGACTCTAATTCACCCCTCCACTTT. Translated: CASSLGTDSNSPLHF.

DNA for the CDR3: TGTGCCAGCTCACCGGGACAACTATCTGGAAACACCATATATTTT. Translation gives CASSPGQLSGNTIYF. The rearrangement joins TRBV18 to TRBJ1-3; D possibly corresponds to TRBD1 (6 bases). V dropped 3 bases and J dropped 1 base, with 10 bases sitting between them. Germline CDR1 reads KGHSH; CDR2 reads LQKENI. The CDR3 runs to 15 residues.

The V and J genes are TRBV5-1 and TRBJ2-5, with 9 bases fitting TRBD1. Germline V gives CDR1 SGHRS, CDR2 YFSETQ. Trimming took 3 bases from V and 4 from J; bases not matched to a gene: 4. The CDR3 runs 14 residues. The CDR3 loop is CASSWGQGGETQYF. The CDR3 DNA reads TGCGCCAGCAGCTGGGGACAGGGAGGAGAGACCCAGTACTTC.

Written as DNA, the CDR3 is TGTGCCAGCCGGGTGGGACAGGCAACGGCGCAGTACTTC. It codes for CASRVGQATAQYF. V and J are TRBV2 and TRBJ2-7; 8 bases line up with TRBD1. With 8 bases clipped from V and 9 bases from J, the junction kept 12 bases outside the gene matches. CDR3 length: 13 amino acids. Germline values: CDR1 SNHLY, CDR2 FYNNEI.

The chain couples TRBV6-5 to TRBJ2-7; D is perhaps TRBD2 (5 bases). Germline loops: CDR1 MNHEY, CDR2 SVGAGI. CDR3 size: 11 residues. V lost 8 bases to trimming and J lost 9 bases, with 14 bases between them. CDR3 nucleotides: TGTGCCAGCTATGATGCCCGGGGGCAGTACTTC. It specifies CASYDARGQYF.

The CDR3 bases are TGTGCCAGCACCTCGGAGGACCCTCGAAAAAAACTGTTTTTT. Translating it yields CASTSEDPRKKLFF. V and J are TRBV6-5 and TRBJ1-4, with no clear D. This CDR3 contains 14 residues. V was pared by 7 bases and J by 9 bases, with 18 bases between. Germline V gene data show CDR1 as MNHEY and CDR2 as SVGAGI.

This chain connects TRBV10-3 to TRBJ2-1, with 10 bases aligning to TRBD2. CDR1 and CDR2 (germline): ENHRY, SYGVKD. The V and J ends lost 2 bases and 8 bases, in that order; junction bases with no gene match: 9. The CDR3 runs 16 residues. The CDR3 region is CAISEPGRLAGDEQFF. For the CDR3, the DNA is TGTGCCATCAGTGAGCCGGGGCGGCTAGCGGGAGATGAGCAGTTCTTC.

This sequence joins TRBV7-9 and TRBJ2-7, with 8 bases matching TRBD1. Per the germline V gene, CDR1 is SEHNR and CDR2 is FQNEAQ (reference sequence). The CDR3 totals 19 residues. V dropped 7 bases and J dropped 5; count of bases not matched to a gene: 25. CDR3 nucleotides: TGTGCCAGCAACCGGTACGGGTCAGGGGGCCGGGGATACTTCGACGAGCAGTACTTC. It codes for CASNRYGSGGRGYFDEQYF.

V gene TRBV24-1 combines with J gene TRBJ2-2; the D gene is possibly TRBD1 (6 bases). Per germline, CDR1 KGHDR and CDR2 SFDVKD. The CDR3 sequence is 16 residues long. With 4 bases removed from V and 6 bases from J, the gap between germline ends came to 17 bases. CDR3 protein: CATSDSRTASSGELFF. The CDR3 DNA is TGTGCCACCAGTGACTCTCGGACAGCTAGCTCCGGGGAGCTGTTTTTT.

This clone has only one observation. The chain is built from TRBV23-1 and TRBJ2-3; D perhaps matches TRBD1 (5 bases). TRBV23-1 is an ORF; its function is uncertain. Trimming took off 6 bases at V and 0 bases at J, with 13 bases between the two ends. The CDR3 consists of 15 residues. The CDR3 loop reads CASSPKGSSTDTQYF. The DNA of the CDR3 is TGCGCCAGCAGCCCGAAGGGGTCTAGCACAGATACGCAGTATTTT.

This clone is labeled medium-sized. This CDR3 reads CASSLWGLDSTDTQYF. The DNA of the CDR3 is TGTGCCAGCAGTTTATGGGGCCTCGATAGCACAGATACGCAGTATTTT. The gene calls are TRBV27 and TRBJ2-3; D is perhaps TRBD1 (5 bases). The ends were cut back, 1 base at V and 0 bases at J, with 11 bases in the middle. The CDR3 runs 16 residues. Germline loops: CDR1 MNHEY, CDR2 SMNVEV (reference sequence).

The J gene is TRBJ2-5, the V gene TRBV6-6; 9 positions match TRBD2. Germline CDR1 MNHNY, CDR2 SVGAGI (reference sequence). The CDR3 contains 16 residues. The ends lost 4 bases at V and 0 bases at J; junction bases unmatched: 6. In nucleotides, the CDR3 is TGTGCCAGCAGTTCCCGACTAGCGGCGTACCAAGAGACCCAGTACTTC. Encoded protein: CASSSRLAAYQETQYF.